This TCR beta chain was sequenced during a study of T cell changes during pregnancy in multiple sclerosis. Clones were read by immunoSEQ multiplex PCR, and TCRdb kept only the in-frame ones, dropping some. The table has 68,000 or so clones, about 90% seen once; the top ten hold 1.1% to 1.5%. Per germline, CDR1 MDHEN and CDR2 SYDVKM. Between the trimmed V and J ends, which lost 2 bases and 0 bases, there was a span of 8 bases. The CDR3 covers 14 residues. Sample: peripheral blood, taken in the second trimester of pregnancy. This sequence was found in a female donor in good health, enrolled as a control in a pregnancy study. J is TRBJ2-7 and V is TRBV28; D unresolved. CDR3 sequence reads: CASSLVDISYEQYF. CDR3 nucleotide sequence: TGTGCCAGCAGTTTAGTAGACATCTCCTACGAGCAGTACTTC.